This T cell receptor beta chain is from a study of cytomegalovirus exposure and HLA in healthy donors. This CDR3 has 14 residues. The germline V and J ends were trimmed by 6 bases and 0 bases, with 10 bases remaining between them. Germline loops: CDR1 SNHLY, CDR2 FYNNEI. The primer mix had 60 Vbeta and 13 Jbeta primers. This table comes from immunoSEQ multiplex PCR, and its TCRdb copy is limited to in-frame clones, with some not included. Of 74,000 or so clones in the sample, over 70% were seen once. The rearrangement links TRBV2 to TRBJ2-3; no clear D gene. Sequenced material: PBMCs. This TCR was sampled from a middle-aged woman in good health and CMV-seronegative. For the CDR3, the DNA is TGTGCCAGCAGGTCCTCCCCTAGCACAGATACGCAGTATTTT. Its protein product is CASRSSPSTDTQYF.